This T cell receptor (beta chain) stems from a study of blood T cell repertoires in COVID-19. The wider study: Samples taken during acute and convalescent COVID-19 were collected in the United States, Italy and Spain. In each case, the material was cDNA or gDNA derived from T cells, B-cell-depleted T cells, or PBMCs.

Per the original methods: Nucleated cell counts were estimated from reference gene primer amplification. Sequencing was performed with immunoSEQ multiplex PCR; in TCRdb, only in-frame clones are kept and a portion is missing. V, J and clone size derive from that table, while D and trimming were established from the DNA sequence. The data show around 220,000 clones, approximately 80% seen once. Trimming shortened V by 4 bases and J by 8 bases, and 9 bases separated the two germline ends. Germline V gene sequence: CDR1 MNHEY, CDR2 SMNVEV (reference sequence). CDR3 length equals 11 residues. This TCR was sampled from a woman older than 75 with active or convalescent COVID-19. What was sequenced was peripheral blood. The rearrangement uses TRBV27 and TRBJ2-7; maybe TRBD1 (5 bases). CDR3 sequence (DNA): TGTGCCAGCAGTTCCAGGGTCAAGCAGTACTTC. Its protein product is CASSSRVKQYF.